The 27 T cell receptor beta chains reported below all come from one sample, sequenced in a study of radiotherapy plus CTLA-4 blockade in lung cancer. Libraries were prepared by immunoSEQ multiplex PCR; TCRdb keeps only in-frame clonotypes and omits some of them. In the table there are about 51,000 clones, around 75% of which are singletons. Sequenced material: peripheral blood, taken from a patient treated with radiotherapy plus ipilimumab. The receptors originated from a human donor with non-small cell lung cancer who had a complete response to radiotherapy plus ipilimumab.

This rearrangement joins TRBV27 to TRBJ1-5, with a weak D call TRBD1 (5 bases). Trimming left V 6 bases short and J 7 bases short, with 16 bases between. The CDR3 spans 14 residues. Per the germline V gene, CDR1 is MNHEY and CDR2 is SMNVEV (reference sequence). The CDR3 nucleotides read TGTGCCAGCAGACTCGGGGGGGACGGGCAGCCCCAGCATTTT. This encodes CASRLGGDGQPQHF.

The J gene is TRBJ2-5, the V gene TRBV27, with 10 bases matching TRBD2. Trimming took 3 bases from V and 7 from J; bases not matched to a gene: 8. CDR3 length: 15 residues. Germline V CDR1 and CDR2: MNHEY, SMNVEV (reference sequence). CDR3 nucleotides: TGTGCCAGCAGTTTTAGCGGGAGGCGGGTGGGGACCCAGTACTTC. It is translated as CASSFSGRRVGTQYF.

The CDR3 protein is CASSAQGWTEAFF. CDR3 in DNA: TGTGCCAGCAGTGCACAGGGGTGGACTGAAGCTTTCTTT. The chain is built from TRBV5-6 and TRBJ1-1, with 7 bases matching TRBD1. The CDR3 length is 13 residues. The junction had 6 bases not matched to a gene; V was cut back by 5 bases and J by 5 bases. The germline V gene has CDR1 SGHDT and CDR2 YYEEEE.

In its sample, this clone was seen once. The rearrangement uses TRBV2 and TRBJ1-4; possibly TRBD1 for D (5 bases). This CDR3 contains 14 residues. The germline V gene has CDR1 SNHLY and CDR2 FYNNEI. V was shortened by 8 bases and J by 5 bases, with 15 bases between the two germline ends. CDR3 sequence: CASSPGGTNEKLFF. The DNA for the CDR3 is TGTGCCAGCTCCCCTGGGGGGACGAATGAAAAACTGTTTTTT.

Turning to this clone: The same CDR3 also results from other DNA sequences found in this sample. The J gene is TRBJ2-1, the V gene TRBV29-1; 8 bases fit TRBD2. Germline V gene data show CDR1 as SQVTM and CDR2 as ANQGSEA. With 3 bases clipped from V and 3 bases from J, the junction kept 13 bases outside the gene matches. The CDR3 sequence is 17 residues long. CDR3 sequence (DNA): TGCAGCGTTGACATAGTCGCCGGGGGGGCCTTCTACAATGAGCAGTTCTTC. This translates into CSVDIVAGGAFYNEQFF.

CDR3 sequence: CAWSRDSPNEQFF. CDR3 nucleotide sequence: TGTGCCTGGAGTCGGGACTCGCCCAATGAGCAGTTCTTC. The rearrangement uses TRBV30 and TRBJ2-1, with D maybe TRBD2 (6 bases). The V end was cut by 2 bases, the J end by 6 bases, with 11 bases between. The CDR3 sequence is 13 residues long. Germline V CDR1 and CDR2: GTSNPN, SVGIG (reference sequence).

This clone occurred a few times. The V call is TRBV7-9, the J call TRBJ1-2; 9 positions match TRBD1. CDR3 size: 16 residues. Unmatched junction bases numbered 10, after V lost 5 bases and J lost 3 bases. The germline gives CDR1 SEHNR, CDR2 FQNEAQ (reference sequence). CDR3 amino acids: CASSRDRVLQDYGYTF. The CDR3 DNA follows: TGTGCCAGCAGCCGGGACAGGGTACTTCAAGACTATGGCTACACCTTC.

The chain's CDR3 is CAISQLRGQFFEAFF. In DNA form, the CDR3 reads TGTGCCATCAGTCAATTAAGAGGACAGTTCTTTGAAGCTTTCTTT. V usage is TRBV10-3 and J usage is TRBJ1-1; TRBD1 is a possible D gene (6 bases). The CDR3 length is 15 residues. V gave up 5 bases and J gave up 7 bases, with 20 bases separating them. Per the germline V gene, CDR1 is ENHRY and CDR2 is SYGVKD.

The rearrangement uses TRBV9 and TRBJ2-3; no reliable D call. The CDR3 consists of 14 residues. Trimming took 3 bases from V and 3 from J, leaving 11 bases between them. Germline-derived CDR1 and CDR2 are SGDLS and YYNGEE. CDR3 nucleotide sequence: TGTGCCAGCAGCGGGGCCCGGCAAACAGATACGCAGTATTTT. It translates to CASSGARQTDTQYF. Complete variable domain (other parts from reference TRBV9 and TRBJ2-3): DSGVTQTPKHLITATGQRVTLRCSPRSGDLSVYWYQQSLDQGLQFLIQYYNGEERAKGNILERFSAQQFPDLHSELNLSSLELGDSALYFCASSGARQTDTQYFGPGTRLTVL.

The rearrangement uses TRBV11-3 and TRBJ2-4; D is ambiguous. The CDR3 is 14 residues long. The V end was cut by 5 bases, the J end by 3 bases, with 11 bases between. Germline assignment: CDR1 SGHNT and CDR2 YENEEA. DNA for the CDR3: TGTGCCAGCAGCCATGAGCGTATCAAAAACATTCAGTACTTC. The encoded protein is CASSHERIKNIQYF.

V and J are TRBV10-3 and TRBJ2-6, with D maybe TRBD2 (5 bases). Germline CDR1 and CDR2: ENHRY and SYGVKD. CDR3 length: 14 residues. V was shortened by 6 bases and J by 0 bases, with 6 bases between the two germline ends. The CDR3 reads CAISDYSGANVLTF. The CDR3 region has the DNA TGTGCCATCAGCGACTACTCTGGGGCCAACGTCCTGACTTTC.

This chain joins TRBV5-1 and TRBJ1-6, with 8 positions matching TRBD1. There are 20 residues in the CDR3. The V gene end was trimmed by 0 bases and the J gene end by 0 bases; junction bases not matched to a gene: 11. The V gene's germline CDR1 is SGHRS and CDR2 YFSETQ. CDR3 sequence reads: CASSLERDRSDSSYNSPLHF. CDR3 in DNA: TGCGCCAGCAGCTTGGAGCGGGACAGGTCCGATAGCTCCTATAATTCACCCCTCCACTTT.

This clone has just one count. The CDR3 nucleotides are TGTGCCACCAGCAGAGAGACAGGGGGCTATGGCTACACCTTC. Translation: CATSRETGGYGYTF. The V gene is TRBV15, the J gene TRBJ1-2; 9 nucleotides line up with TRBD1. Germline V CDR1 and CDR2: LNHNV, YYDKDF (reference sequence). The CDR3 covers 14 residues. V was pared by 0 bases and J by 4 bases, with 0 bases of the junction left unmatched.

The CDR3 DNA is TGTGCCTGGAGCGCAGGACTAGCGGGGTACGGGGAGCTGTTTTTT. Amino acid sequence: CAWSAGLAGYGELFF. The rearrangement uses TRBV30 and TRBJ2-2; 12 positions agree with TRBD2. Germline CDR1 is GTSNPN and CDR2 is SVGIG (reference sequence). The CDR3 has 15 residues. V lost 3 bases and J lost 7; bases outside the gene matches: 6.

V is TRBV30 and J is TRBJ2-1, with TRBD2 identical over 7 bases. This CDR3 contains 15 residues. CDR1 is GTSNPN and CDR2 is SVGIG in the germline V gene (reference sequence). Trimming cost V 0 bases and J 6 bases; bases outside gene matches: 8. The CDR3 loop reads CAWSVFGGGGNEQFF. The CDR3 bases are TGTGCCTGGAGTGTATTTGGCGGGGGAGGCAATGAGCAGTTCTTC. Drawing the rest from reference TRBV30 and TRBJ2-1, the complete variable domain is SQTIHQWPATLVQPVGSPLSLECTVEGTSNPNLYWYRQAAGRGLQLLFYSVGIGQISSEVPQNLSASRPQDRQFILSSKKLLLSDSGFYLCAWSVFGGGGNEQFFGPGTRLTVL.

The chain uses TRBV29-1 and TRBJ1-5, with 10 bases matching TRBD1. J was trimmed by 0 bases and V by 6 bases; bases with no gene match: 11. There are 17 residues in the CDR3. CDR1 SQVTM and CDR2 ANQGSEA come from the germline V gene. The CDR3 loop reads CSVLWDRGYYSNQPQHF. For the CDR3, the DNA is TGCAGCGTCCTTTGGGACAGGGGATACTATAGCAATCAGCCCCAGCATTTT.

In its sample, this clone was seen a few times. This chain joins TRBV29-1 and TRBJ2-3; maybe TRBD2 (7 bases). V lost 2 bases to trimming and J lost 8 bases, with 23 bases between them. This CDR3 comprises 16 residues. Germline values: CDR1 SQVTM, CDR2 ANQGSEA. CDR3: CSVESQWGGPGGTQYF. Here the CDR3 DNA reads TGCAGCGTTGAAAGTCAGTGGGGGGGCCCGGGTGGTACGCAGTATTTT.

V gene TRBV5-8 combines with J gene TRBJ2-7; TRBD1 matches 9 bases. The CDR3 loop spans 15 amino acids. V gave up 9 bases and J gave up 2 bases; unmatched junction bases: 12. Germline lookup yields CDR1 SGHTS and CDR2 YDEGEE. DNA of the CDR3: TGTGCCACCCCGAACCGGGACAGGGTTCCCTACGAGCAGTACGTC. It codes for CATPNRDRVPYEQYV.

This CDR3 reads CAISESKQPGGAQYF. CDR3 bases: TGTGCCATCAGTGAGTCGAAGCAGCCCGGCGGGGCCCAGTACTTC. This chain links TRBV10-3 with TRBJ2-5; D possibly corresponds to TRBD2 (6 bases). Germline CDR1 and CDR2: ENHRY and SYGVKD. Trimming took off 0 bases at V and 9 bases at J, with 17 bases between the two ends. The CDR3 length is 15 residues.

The chain is built from TRBV27 and TRBJ2-3, with 11 bases fitting TRBD1. The CDR3 spans 15 residues. CDR1 MNHEY and CDR2 SMNVEV come from the germline V gene (reference sequence). After removal of 3 bases from V and 8 bases from J, the junction contained 7 bases not matched to a gene. Here the CDR3 reads CASSFLGQGAGTQYF. CDR3 nucleotides: TGTGCCAGCAGTTTCCTTGGACAGGGGGCCGGTACGCAGTATTTT.

The chain joins TRBV27 to TRBJ1-5; 9 bases match TRBD1. Germline lookup yields CDR1 MNHEY and CDR2 SMNVEV (reference sequence). With 5 bases clipped from V and 6 bases from J, the junction kept 8 bases outside the gene matches. The CDR3 contains 15 residues. The CDR3 DNA sequence: TGTGCCAGCAGTCTCGGGACAGGGAACTTTCAGCCCCAGCATTTT. This sequence encodes CASSLGTGNFQPQHF.

The V gene is TRBV7-2, the J gene TRBJ2-3; a possible D gene is TRBD1 (6 bases). The CDR3 loop spans 15 amino acids. V lost 2 bases to trimming and J lost 4 bases, with 13 bases between them. CDR1 is SGHTA and CDR2 is FQGNSA in the germline V gene. For the CDR3, the DNA is TGTGCCAGCAGCTTAAAACAGGGATCCGCAGATACGCAGTATTTT. Residues: CASSLKQGSADTQYF.

The chain employs TRBV5-6 and TRBJ2-5; D perhaps matches TRBD2 (7 bases). The V gene's germline CDR1 is SGHDT and CDR2 YYEEEE. The ends were cut back, 5 bases at V and 5 bases at J, with 25 bases in the middle. This CDR3 has 17 residues. DNA of the CDR3: TGTGCCAGCAGTTCAGTCGTTTTTACAGGGAGGGGGGAGACCCAGTACTTC. It codes for CASSSVVFTGRGETQYF.

This clone has a single count. The V and J genes are TRBV11-2 and TRBJ1-1; 10 bases map to TRBD1. Looked up from germline, CDR1 is SGHAT and CDR2 is FQNNGV. Trimming cost V 3 bases and J 1 base; bases outside gene matches: 5. This CDR3 contains 16 residues. The CDR3: CASSLGQGRGNTEAFF. In DNA form, the CDR3 reads TGTGCCAGCAGCTTGGGACAGGGGCGGGGGAACACTGAAGCTTTCTTT.

V gene TRBV6-5 combines with J gene TRBJ1-5; D remains unclear. V was pared by 4 bases and J by 0 bases, with 4 bases between. Germline CDR1 MNHEY, CDR2 SVGAGI. This CDR3 comprises 13 residues. The CDR3 here is CASSLASNQPQHF. CDR3 in DNA: TGTGCCAGCAGTTTAGCTAGCAATCAGCCCCAGCATTTT.

The gene calls are TRBV11-3 and TRBJ1-4; D may be TRBD1 (5 bases). Germline V gene lookup returns CDR1 SGHNT and CDR2 YENEEA. The CDR3 is made up of 14 amino acids. V was shortened by 3 bases and J by 7 bases, with 12 bases between the two germline ends. CDR3 DNA: TGTGCCAGCAGCTTCCTGACAGAAACTGAAAAACTGTTTTTT. Translating it yields CASSFLTETEKLFF.

In DNA form, the CDR3 reads TGTGCCAGCAGTCGACTAGCGGGAGGGAATGAGCAGTTCTTC. It translates to CASSRLAGGNEQFF. The chain recombines TRBV6-1 with TRBJ2-1; 14 nucleotides agree with TRBD2. The CDR3 is 14 residues long. Trimming cost V 5 bases and J 7 bases; bases outside gene matches: 1. Germline V gene sequence: CDR1 MNHNS, CDR2 SASEGT.